What follows are 21 T cell receptor beta chains derived from one specimen sequenced in a study of T-cell memory formation after mild COVID-19. TCRdb passed the 5' RACE reads through MiXCR, listing each CDR3 protein once. The sample gives roughly 43,000 distinct CDR3 sequences, 8% to 10% of which show up once; about 11% is in the top ten. Sequencing was done on a sample of PBMCs or a T cell subset sorted from them (not recorded which). All receptors derive from an adult woman who had mild COVID-19 (a few samples of this study predate the infection). Cell type and time point are not known.

The table lists this clonotype with a few counts. The chain combines TRBV20-1 with TRBJ1-1; 7 bases align to TRBD1. The CDR3 contains 13 residues. V lost 5 bases, J lost 6 bases, and 9 bases stayed unmatched. Germline lookup yields CDR1 DFQATT and CDR2 SNEGSKA (reference sequence). CDR3 in DNA: TGCAGTGCTTGGGCAAAAACAGGGGCTGAAGCTTTCTTT. Translating it yields CSAWAKTGAEAFF.

V gene TRBV20-1 combines with J gene TRBJ2-7; 7 bases match TRBD1. V dropped 5 bases and J dropped 5; count of bases not matched to a gene: 9. The CDR3 has 13 residues. The germline CDR1 and CDR2 sequences are DFQATT and SNEGSKA (reference sequence). CDR3 amino acids: CSAVKQGFHEQYF. CDR3 nucleotides: TGCAGTGCTGTCAAACAGGGGTTCCACGAGCAGTACTTC.

V usage is TRBV18 and J usage is TRBJ2-7; 9 nucleotides match TRBD1. The trim removed 3 bases at V and 3 bases at J, leaving 6 bases unmatched. The germline gives CDR1 KGHSH, CDR2 LQKENI. CDR3 length: 15 residues. The CDR3 sequence is CASSPMGGQGYEQYF. The CDR3 nucleotides are TGTGCCAGCTCACCTATGGGGGGACAGGGCTACGAGCAGTACTTC.

The chain employs TRBV24-1 and TRBJ2-5, with 8 bases lining up with TRBD1. This CDR3 has 16 residues. Trimming removed 2 bases from V and 2 bases from J; junction bases left unmatched: 6. Germline CDR1 reads KGHDR; CDR2 reads SFDVKD. In DNA form, the CDR3 reads TGTGCCACCAGTGATTCCGGGACAGGACTTCAAGAGACCCAGTACTTC. Its translation is CATSDSGTGLQETQYF.

Many counts were recorded for this clonotype. The CDR3 DNA is TGTGCCAGCAGCCAAGAAGGACTATACAATGAGCAGTTCTTC. Its translation: CASSQEGLYNEQFF. The chain uses TRBV3-1 and TRBJ2-1, with a weak D call TRBD2 (6 bases). Trimming shortened V by 0 bases and J by 4 bases, and 7 bases separated the two germline ends. Germline values: CDR1 LGHDT, CDR2 YNNKEL (reference sequence). The length of the CDR3 is 14 residues.

This clonotype was seen only a few times. The chain carries TRBV7-2 and TRBJ1-6; no firm D call. Trimming took 5 bases from V and 8 from J, leaving 16 bases between them. Germline CDR1 SGHTA, CDR2 FQGNSA. The CDR3 length is 15 residues. Here the CDR3 DNA reads TGTGCCAGCAGCCCCCGGGCCTCCAGCCATTCACCCCTCCACTTT. Translating gives CASSPRASSHSPLHF. Together with reference TRBV7-2 and TRBJ1-6, the CDR3 gives the full variable domain: GAGVSQSPSNKVTEKGKDVELRCDPISGHTALYWYRQSLGQGLEFLIYFQGNSAPDKSGLPSDRFSAERTGGSVSTLTIQRTQQEDSAVYLCASSPRASSHSPLHFGNGTRLTVT.

The chain's CDR3 is CAWGGTSGRSYEQYF. For the CDR3, the DNA is TGTGCCTGGGGGGGGACTAGCGGGCGCTCCTACGAGCAGTACTTC. The V and J genes are TRBV30 and TRBJ2-7, with 12 bases lining up with TRBD2. The germline gives CDR1 GTSNPN, CDR2 SVGIG (reference sequence). Losses at the gene ends were 5 bases for V and 0 bases for J; bases not matched to a gene: 5. There are 15 residues in the CDR3.

This clonotype was detected ten times or more. The genes are TRBV29-1 and TRBJ2-5; no firm D call. The V gene lost 4 bases and the J gene lost 5 bases, with 20 bases spanning the gap. The CDR3 loop spans 15 amino acids. Germline-derived CDR1 and CDR2 are SQVTM and ANQGSEA. CDR3 region: CSVVPSPYNGETQYF. The CDR3 nucleotides are TGCAGCGTTGTCCCCTCTCCCTATAATGGGGAGACCCAGTACTTC.

This clonotype came up a few times. The CDR3 region has the DNA TGCGCCAGCAGCTTGGCCGCAGCCTCCTACGAGCAGTACTTC. Translated: CASSLAAASYEQYF. The gene calls are TRBV5-1 and TRBJ2-7, with unresolved D. Between the trimmed V and J ends, which lost 0 bases and 0 bases, there was a span of 7 bases. The CDR3 extends over 14 amino acids. The germline V gene encodes CDR1 SGHRS and CDR2 YFSETQ.

J is TRBJ2-3 and V is TRBV2, with TRBD1 matching 9 bases. There are 13 residues in the CDR3. CDR1 is SNHLY, CDR2 FYNNEI, per germline. The junction had 4 bases not matched to a gene; V was cut back by 5 bases and J by 7 bases. CDR3 sequence: CASSRQGGNTQYF. The CDR3, as DNA: TGTGCCAGCAGTAGACAGGGGGGAAATACGCAGTATTTT.

CDR3 in DNA: TGCGCCAGCAGCCCGGGGGGAGTTTACAATGAGCAGTTCTTC. This encodes CASSPGGVYNEQFF. V and J are TRBV5-1 and TRBJ2-1; TRBD2 agrees at 7 bases. After removal of 4 bases from V and 4 bases from J, the junction contained 5 bases not matched to a gene. CDR1 is SGHRS and CDR2 is YFSETQ in the germline V gene. The CDR3 runs to 14 residues.

This clonotype was detected many times. CDR3 bases: TGCAGTGCTAGAGCCGACGGGGGCGGCTATGGCTACACCTTC. Protein sequence: CSARADGGGYGYTF. The rearrangement uses TRBV20-1 and TRBJ1-2, with a weak D call TRBD1 (6 bases). Germline V gene lookup returns CDR1 DFQATT and CDR2 SNEGSKA (reference sequence). The CDR3 is 14 amino acids. V shed 1 base and J shed 4 bases, with 13 bases lying between them.

By sample share, this clonotype is medium-sized (0.01 to 0.1%). The rearrangement links TRBV7-9 to TRBJ2-4; D is uncertain. V lost 6 bases to trimming and J lost 0 bases, with 9 bases between them. Germline V gene lookup returns CDR1 SEHNR and CDR2 FQNEAQ (reference sequence). The CDR3 is 14 residues long. CDR3 DNA sequence: TGTGCCAGCAGTGACGAGCTAGCCAAAAACATTCAGTACTTC. This encodes CASSDELAKNIQYF. Combining the CDR3 with reference TRBV7-9 and TRBJ2-4 gives the whole variable domain DTGVSQNPRHKITKRGQNVTFRCDPISEHNRLYWYRQTLGQGPEFLTYFQNEAQLEKSRLLSDRFSAERPKGSFSTLEIQRTEQGDSAMYLCASSDELAKNIQYFGAGTRLSVL.

This clonotype has more than one count but fewer than ten. The V call is TRBV27, the J call TRBJ1-5; 11 positions match TRBD1. This CDR3 comprises 16 residues. The V segment lost 6 bases and the J segment 7 bases; nucleotides outside the gene matches: 11. The germline gives CDR1 MNHEY, CDR2 SMNVEV (reference sequence). CDR3 protein: CASRLTGTGGSQPQHF. The DNA of the CDR3 is TGTGCCAGCAGACTGACCGGGACAGGGGGATCACAGCCCCAGCATTTT.

The chain recombines TRBV7-8 with TRBJ2-1; 12 nucleotides agree with TRBD2. The CDR3 totals 18 residues. Trimming at V came to 5 bases and at J to 7 bases, leaving 15 bases not matched to a gene. Looked up from germline, CDR1 is SGHVS and CDR2 is FQNEAQ. The CDR3 sequence is CASSRLAGGLQFQNEQFF. CDR3 coding DNA: TGTGCCAGCAGCCGCCTAGCGGGGGGGCTTCAGTTTCAGAATGAGCAGTTCTTC.

The chain has TRBV7-6 and TRBJ2-5; the D is unclear. The CDR3 runs to 12 residues. Per germline, CDR1 SGHVS and CDR2 FNYEAQ. With 1 base removed from V and 5 bases from J, the gap between germline ends came to 5 bases. In DNA, the CDR3 is TGTGCCAGCAGCTTAGTTGTGGAGACCCAGTACTTC. Protein: CASSLVVETQYF.

The V call is TRBV2, the J call TRBJ2-6; D is unclear. The germline CDR1 and CDR2 sequences are SNHLY and FYNNEI. The CDR3 extends over 14 amino acids. Trimming took 5 bases from V and 2 from J, leaving 7 bases between them. CDR3 residues: CASSYVTGANVLTF. CDR3 sequence (DNA): TGTGCCAGCAGTTATGTCACTGGGGCCAACGTCCTGACTTTC.

V and J are TRBV4-1 and TRBJ1-2; no clear D. The CDR3 has 14 amino acids. V was trimmed by 1 base and J by 7 bases, leaving 13 bases between them. Germline lookup yields CDR1 MGHRA and CDR2 YSYEKL. The CDR3: CASSQVGPEGGYTF. The CDR3 DNA follows: TGCGCCAGCAGCCAAGTAGGCCCAGAGGGTGGCTACACCTTC.

This clonotype has just a few counts. The genes are TRBV5-6 and TRBJ2-3; the D gene is possibly TRBD1 (5 bases). The CDR3 totals 16 residues. Germline lookup yields CDR1 SGHDT and CDR2 YYEEEE. Trimming stripped 4 bases from V and 2 bases from J, with 17 bases between. CDR3 loop: CASSRSGFGATDTQYF. The DNA for the CDR3 is TGTGCCAGCAGCAGGTCAGGGTTTGGGGCCACAGATACGCAGTATTTT.

This clonotype has just a few counts. This rearrangement joins TRBV7-2 to TRBJ2-1; 10 bases agree with TRBD1. Per germline, CDR1 SGHTA and CDR2 FQGNSA. With 6 bases clipped from V and 9 bases from J, the junction kept 14 bases outside the gene matches. There are 16 residues in the CDR3. The CDR3 sequence is CASRTLRQGAASEQFF. CDR3 DNA sequence: TGTGCCAGCAGGACGTTACGACAGGGGGCCGCGAGTGAGCAGTTCTTC.

This clonotype was detected many times. The chain couples TRBV6-5 to TRBJ2-5; no clear D. This CDR3 contains 16 residues. Germline lookup yields CDR1 MNHEY and CDR2 SVGAGI. Trimming stripped 0 bases from V and 3 bases from J, with 14 bases between. CDR3 amino acids: CASSYSGSIEEETQYF. In nucleotides, the CDR3 is TGTGCCAGCAGTTACTCGGGTTCAATAGAGGAAGAGACCCAGTACTTC.